The 7 T cell receptor beta chains reported below all come from one sample, sequenced in a study of blood T cell repertoires in COVID-19 (dated by TCRdb to 2019 to 2021). Library construction relied on the immunoSEQ multiplex PCR assay. In its TCRdb copy, this immuneACCESS table keeps in-frame sequences only and misses some clones. Where compared with another copy, unresolved V genes explain less than half of these, and the others have no known cause. This sample is represented by some 150,000 clones; about four fifths of them were singletons. The ten top clones hold roughly 5.1% of the sample. Sequencing was carried out using peripheral blood. Every receptor here comes from a woman between 65 and 79 years old with COVID-19, enrolled during active disease.

This clone was counted a few times. The chain combines TRBV7-9 with TRBJ1-6; D may be TRBD1 (6 bases). Between the trimmed V and J ends, which lost 1 base and 10 bases, there was a span of 11 bases. The CDR3 runs 14 residues. The germline V gene has CDR1 SEHNR and CDR2 FQNEAQ (reference sequence). DNA for the CDR3: TGTGCCAGCAGCTTAGGACAGGTTGAGTCACCCCTCCACTTT. Encoded protein: CASSLGQVESPLHF.

V usage is TRBV12-5 and J usage is TRBJ1-5, with D perhaps TRBD1 (5 bases). Trimming left V 5 bases short and J 5 bases short, with 16 bases between. The germline V gene encodes CDR1 LGHNT and CDR2 FRNRAP. CDR3 length: 15 amino acids. The DNA for the CDR3 is TGTGCTAGTGGTACCGCGGGGGGGGGTCATCAGCCCCAGCATTTT. Translating gives CASGTAGGGHQPQHF.

The chain has TRBV7-8 and TRBJ1-3, with 10 bases aligning to TRBD1. J gave up 6 bases and V 4 bases, and 6 bases lay outside the gene matches. Germline V gene lookup returns CDR1 SGHVS and CDR2 FQNEAQ. The CDR3 has 15 residues. Here the CDR3 DNA reads TGTGCCAGCAGCTCAGGGACAGGGGTGTCAAACACCATATATTTT. Translation gives CASSSGTGVSNTIYF.

This clone has a handful of counts. The chain carries TRBV5-1 and TRBJ2-1; TRBD1 aligns across 10 bases. The CDR3 has 16 amino acids. Germline V lookup: CDR1 SGHRS, CDR2 YFSETQ. Trimming cost V 1 base and J 9 bases; bases outside gene matches: 10. This CDR3 reads CASSLRAQTGGGEQFF. In DNA, the CDR3 is TGCGCCAGCAGCTTGAGGGCACAGACAGGGGGCGGTGAGCAGTTCTTC.

The CDR3 region is CASWSTSGGRNEQFF. In DNA, the CDR3 is TGTGCCAGCTGGAGTACTAGCGGGGGACGCAATGAGCAGTTCTTC. This sequence joins TRBV6-5 and TRBJ2-1; 11 bases are a match to TRBD2. The CDR3 totals 15 residues. The germline V gene has CDR1 MNHEY and CDR2 SVGAGI. V lost 8 bases and J lost 6; bases outside the gene matches: 9.

The CDR3 reads CASSLGLAPDTQYF. The CDR3 nucleotides read TGTGCCAGCAGCTTGGGACTAGCCCCAGATACGCAGTATTTT. This chain links TRBV5-4 with TRBJ2-3, with 7 bases lining up with TRBD2. V was clipped by 0 bases and J by 4 bases; unmatched bases: 2. Germline CDR1 SGHNT, CDR2 YYREEE (reference sequence). This CDR3 is 14 amino acids long.

The gene calls are TRBV7-9 and TRBJ2-7; a possible D gene is TRBD2 (6 bases). Germline V lookup: CDR1 SEHNR, CDR2 FQNEAQ (reference sequence). Trimming removed 4 bases at V and 7 bases at J, with 14 bases between. The CDR3 sequence is 13 residues long. The CDR3 coding sequence is TGTGCCAGCAGCTGGGGGACTTCCGGGGAGCAGTACTTC. Amino acid sequence: CASSWGTSGEQYF.